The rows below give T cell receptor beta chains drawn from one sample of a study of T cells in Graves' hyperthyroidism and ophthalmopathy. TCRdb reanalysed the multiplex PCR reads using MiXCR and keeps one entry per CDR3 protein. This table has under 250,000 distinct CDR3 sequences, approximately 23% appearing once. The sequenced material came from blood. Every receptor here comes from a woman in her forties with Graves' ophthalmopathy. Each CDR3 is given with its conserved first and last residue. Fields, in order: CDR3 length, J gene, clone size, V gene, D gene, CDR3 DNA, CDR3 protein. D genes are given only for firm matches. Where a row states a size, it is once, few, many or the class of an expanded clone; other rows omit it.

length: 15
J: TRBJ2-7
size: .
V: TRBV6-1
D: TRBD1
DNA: TGTGCCAGCAGGGCAAACGACAGGGTTGGCTACGAGCAGTACTTC
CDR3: CASRANDRVGYEQYF

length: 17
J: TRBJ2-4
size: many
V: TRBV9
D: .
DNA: TGTGCCAGCAGCGTAGTGTTTCGGACCGCTGCCAAAAACATTCAGTACTTC
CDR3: CASSVVFRTAAKNIQYF

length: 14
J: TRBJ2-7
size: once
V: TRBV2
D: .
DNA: TGTGCCAGCAGTGATAGTGGGACCTACTACGAGCAGTACTTC
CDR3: CASSDSGTYYEQYF

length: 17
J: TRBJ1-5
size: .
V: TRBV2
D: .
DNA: TGTGCCAGCAGTGAAGGGGGGGGTGACTATAGCAATCAGCCCCAGCATTTT
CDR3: CASSEGGGDYSNQPQHF

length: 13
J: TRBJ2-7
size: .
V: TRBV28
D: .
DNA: TGTGCCAGCCATGGCGGCCGAGCCTACGAGCAGTACTTC
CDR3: CASHGGRAYEQYF

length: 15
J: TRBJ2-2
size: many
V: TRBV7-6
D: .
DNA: TGTGCCAGCAGCCCCGGGGTAGCGAACACCGGGGAGCTGTTTTTT
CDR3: CASSPGVANTGELFF

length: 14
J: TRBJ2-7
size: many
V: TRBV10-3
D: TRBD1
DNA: TGTGCCATCAGGGGGACAGGGGATCGGCTAGAGCAGTACTTC
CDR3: CAIRGTGDRLEQYF

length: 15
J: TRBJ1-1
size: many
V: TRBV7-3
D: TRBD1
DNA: TGTGCCAGCAGCTTAGATCCAGGGGGCGACACTGAAGCTTTCTTT
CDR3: CASSLDPGGDTEAFF

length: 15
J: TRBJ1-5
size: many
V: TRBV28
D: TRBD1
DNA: TGTGCCAGCAGCCCGGGGACAGGACTTAATCAGCCCCAGCATTTT
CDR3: CASSPGTGLNQPQHF

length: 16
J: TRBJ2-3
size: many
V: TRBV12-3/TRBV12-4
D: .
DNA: TGTGCCAGCAGTCCAGCCCCACCAACTAGCACAGATACGCAGTATTTT
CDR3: CASSPAPPTSTDTQYF

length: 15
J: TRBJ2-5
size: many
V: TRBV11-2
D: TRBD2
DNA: TGTGCCAGCAGCGGGCGAGCGGGAGGTTTAGAGACCCAGTACTTC
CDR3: CASSGRAGGLETQYF

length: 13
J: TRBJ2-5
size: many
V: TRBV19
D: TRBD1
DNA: TGTGCCAGTAACGAACAGGGGAGTGAGACCCAGTACTTC
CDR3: CASNEQGSETQYF

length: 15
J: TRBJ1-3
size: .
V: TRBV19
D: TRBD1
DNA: TGTGCCAGTATTGGGGACAGGGGACTTGGAAACACCATATATTTT
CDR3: CASIGDRGLGNTIYF

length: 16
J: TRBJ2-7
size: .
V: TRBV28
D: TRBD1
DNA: TGTGCCAGCAGTTTAATTCCGGGACAGGGGATCTACGAGCAGTACTTC
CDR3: CASSLIPGQGIYEQYF

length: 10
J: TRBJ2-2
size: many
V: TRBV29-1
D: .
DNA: TGCAGCGTCGAGGAAGGGGGGCTGTTTTTT
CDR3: CSVEEGGLFF

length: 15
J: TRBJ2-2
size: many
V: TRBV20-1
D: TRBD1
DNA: TGCAGTGCTAGGTCCGGGACAGGGGTATCCGGGGAGCTGTTTTTT
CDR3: CSARSGTGVSGELFF

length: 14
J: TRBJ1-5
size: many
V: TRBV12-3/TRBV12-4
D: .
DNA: TGTGCCAGCAGTTTAGGCCAGGTGGGTCAGCCCCAGCATTTT
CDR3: CASSLGQVGQPQHF

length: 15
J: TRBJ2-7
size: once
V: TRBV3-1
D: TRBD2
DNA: TGTGCCAGCATCCAAGACCCGGGACTAGCGCGAGAGCAGTACTTC
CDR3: CASIQDPGLAREQYF

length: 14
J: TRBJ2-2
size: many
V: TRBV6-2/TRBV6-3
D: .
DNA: TGTGCCTCACAAAGACTGGCGCTCACCGGGGAGCTGTTTTTT
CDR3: CASQRLALTGELFF

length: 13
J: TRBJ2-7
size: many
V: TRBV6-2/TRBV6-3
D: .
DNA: TGTGCCAGCAGTTACTGGGACCGGGCCGAGCAGTACTTC
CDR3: CASSYWDRAEQYF

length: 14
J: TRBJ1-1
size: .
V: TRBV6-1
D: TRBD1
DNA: TGTGCCAGCAGAACATCGGGACAGGGGACTGAAGCTTTCTTT
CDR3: CASRTSGQGTEAFF

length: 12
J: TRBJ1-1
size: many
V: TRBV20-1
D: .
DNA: TGCAGTGCTAGGGACTGGAACACTGAAGCTTTCTTT
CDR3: CSARDWNTEAFF

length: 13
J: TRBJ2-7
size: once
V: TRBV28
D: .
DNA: TGTGCCAGCAGTCGGGGGGCAGGGGTCGAGCAATACTTC
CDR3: CASSRGAGVEQYF

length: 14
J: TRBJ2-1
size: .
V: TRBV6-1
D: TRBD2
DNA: TGTGCCAGCGGGACTAGCGGGAGTTACAATGAGCAGTTCTTC
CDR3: CASGTSGSYNEQFF

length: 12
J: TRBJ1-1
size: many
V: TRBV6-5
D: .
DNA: TGTGCCAGCAGTTTCACCCGCACTGAAGCTTTCTTT
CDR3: CASSFTRTEAFF

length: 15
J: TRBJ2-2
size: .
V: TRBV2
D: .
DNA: TGTGCCAGCAGTGAAGTCCGGCAGGATACCGGGGAGCTGTTTTTT
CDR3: CASSEVRQDTGELFF

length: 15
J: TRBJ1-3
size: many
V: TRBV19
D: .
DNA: TGTGCCAGTACCTTCACACAGAGCTCTGGAAACACCATATATTTT
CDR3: CASTFTQSSGNTIYF

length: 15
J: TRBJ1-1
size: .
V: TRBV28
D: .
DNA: TGTGCCAGCAGTTTAAGGCGAAACTGGAACACTGAAGCTTTCTTT
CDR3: CASSLRRNWNTEAFF

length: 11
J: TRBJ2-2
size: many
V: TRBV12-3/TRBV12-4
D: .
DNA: TGTGCCAGCACCCGCGCCGGGGAGCTGTTTTTT
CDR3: CASTRAGELFF

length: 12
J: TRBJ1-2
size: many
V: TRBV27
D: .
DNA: TGTGCCAGCAGCGCGACAGGTTATGGCTACACCTTC
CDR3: CASSATGYGYTF